This T cell receptor (beta chain) was retrieved from a study of cytomegalovirus exposure and HLA in healthy donors (dated by TCRdb to about 2017). For the wider study: In an earlier analysis of roughly 500 of the donors, approximately 300 Gb of sequence data and 90 million to 130 million unique TCR beta sequences from about 190 million T cells were reported. In addition to the first cohort of around 670 subjects, a separate validation cohort of 130 or so different subjects was used. A later analysis re-analyzed previously published TCR beta repertoires from roughly 630 donors and added high-resolution HLA genotyping to study TCR occurrence patterns. In an earlier analysis of 500 to 650 of the donors, high-throughput TCR beta sequencing was used to judge whether each TCR beta V gene segment behaved as functional or pseudogenic. Among the roughly 400 genotyped donors, around 81% belonged to the genetic ancestry cluster associated with self-reported Caucasian donors. Every discovery cohort repertoire had been produced on one sequencing platform. In the later analysis, no new phenotypic data were used to find candidate immune exposures; instead, reliance was placed on TCR beta sequences and their occurrence across donors. About five DR-DQ haplotypes were treated as single units for association and clustering because of strong linkage in the cohort. Using immunosequencing, the study profiled T cell repertoires from about 610 subjects and related those repertoires to cytomegalovirus serostatus. Donor age, sex, ethnicity and CMV serostatus were compiled alongside the repertoire data. The study combined high-throughput TCR immunosequencing, statistical association of individual TCRs with disease status, and machine learning to predict cytomegalovirus infection status. In a later genetic analysis, genome-wide SNP genotypes for about 65% of the roughly 700 donors were used, and that subset was treated as a discovery cohort. HLA typing covered class I and class II loci at four-digit resolution. Among some 400 genotyped donors of the cohort, an average of approximately 220,000 unique TCR beta nucleotide sequences was sequenced per donor, of which roughly 17% were non-productive. The study aimed to test whether cataloging public T cell receptors could reveal signatures of past pathogen exposure. The number of donors typed differed by locus, with about 629-640 for A, B, C, DRB1 and DQB1, around 500 for DQA1, 600 to 610 for DPA1, and around 430 for DPB1. Roughly 320 gigabases of sequencing data and approximately 91 million unique TCR sequences made up an early release that covered about 640 HLA-typed donors.

Worth noting for this clone: The antigen it recognizes is unknown. The input lacks base qualities; no much larger clone sits a single base away.

The method was the immunoSEQ multiplex PCR assay. For the multiplex PCR, a mixture combining 60 forward primers for TCR Vbeta segments and 13 reverse primers for TCR Jbeta segments was used. A multiplex PCR assay on genomic DNA amplified the CDR3 region of rearranged TCR beta genes. On the Illumina HiSeq System, the amplified TCR beta libraries were sequenced as 87-base-pair reads. As for the original processing: In a later analysis, some 80 million unique TCR beta chains were counted across the roughly 670 repertoires, and approximately 11 million of these chains were shared by at least two donors. Raw reads were error-corrected and collapsed into unique sequences with a nearest-neighbor algorithm that merged closely related sequences to remove PCR and sequencing errors. V, D and J gene segments were assigned by aligning CDR3 sequences to IMGT reference sequences. Each retained sequence needed at least a six-nucleotide match to both a V gene segment and a J gene segment. Rearrangements were called productive when the CDR3 lacked stop codons and stayed in frame with V and J; all others were non-productive. Following IMGT convention, CDR3 was defined as the stretch from the second conserved V-encoded cysteine to the conserved J-encoded phenylalanine. The earlier analysis of about 620 of the donors excluded sequences that lacked an unambiguous match to a single V gene segment. In an earlier analysis of 587 of the donors, a V segment was called functional when productive rearrangements were above 56.7%, and segregating when the standard deviation between donors exceeded 5%. A statistical classification framework was built for diagnosing cytomegalovirus status from the catalog of TCR beta chain sequences. In a later analysis, V and J genes were assigned by comparing TCR nucleotide sequences against IMGT/GENE-DB human TR gene sequences. A later analysis assigned CDR3 sequences and most-parsimonious VDJ recombination scenarios with the TCRdist pipeline. In a later analysis, every TCR beta chain was defined by the combination of its CDR3 amino acid sequence and its V-gene family, and reads without a unique V-gene family were dropped. As a way to deal with suspected cross-contamination and a sequencing artifact, a later analysis dropped 592 nucleotide sequences that were highly shared and had low generation probability. In a later analysis, a clonal expansion index was calculated for each public chain from normalized within-repertoire ranks of inferred template counts. In a later analysis, generation probabilities were computed with a VDJ recombination model fitted to out-of-frame rearrangements, and the resulting probabilities were checked against IGoR. Hypergeometric tests were used in a later analysis to score TCR-TCR, TCR-HLA and TCR-CMV co-occurrence, with a repertoire-size bias correction applied to the TCR pairs. In a later analysis, false discovery rates were estimated by permuting HLA or CMV assignments 20 times. In a later analysis, co-occurring TCRs were grouped using DBSCAN, and TCRdist sequence similarity was added for clustering within HLA-allele-positive subsets. Repertoires with fewer than 30,000 or more than 120,000 public chains were left out of co-occurrence clustering, as were about 5 repertoires with anomalous nucleotide sharing. Sourced from immuneACCESS, this table was stored by TCRdb with only in-frame sequences that have V and J called. A share of the clones is absent; for the studies checked, an unresolved V gene accounts for under half, and the remainder has no known explanation. From that table come the V and J calls and clone size; the DNA was used to work out D and trimming. For this sample there are some 200,000 clones; approximately 82% appear just once. The leading ten clones occupy over 0.55% of the sample.

The cohort comprised fewer than 750 healthy bone marrow donors. All cohort members were sampled while nominally healthy, although unrecorded immune exposures were likely present. The donor was CMV seronegative and was included in the group of a few hundred seronegative cohort members. A peripheral blood sample was collected from each donor, and TCR beta sequencing was performed on peripheral blood mononuclear cells. The Qiagen DNeasy Blood Extraction Kit was used to extract genomic DNA from the blood cell samples. The V end gives up 2 bases and the J end 11 bases, leaving 23 bases in the junction not matched to a gene. According to the germline V gene (reference sequence), CDR1 reads LNHDA and CDR2 reads SQIVND. Inclusive of the bounding cysteine and phenylalanine, the CDR3 is 18 residues long. Solely the CDR3 DNA is kept, with 54 bases framed from the first base. The study at large found these results: According to a later analysis, TCR association rates differed among HLA loci, with DRB1 alleles showing the most associated TCRs and HLA-C alleles showing the fewest. Presence/absence analyses assumed roughly uniform sequencing depth across donors, an assumption that may not hold. Cytomegalovirus status was reported to be diagnosed by the classifier with high specificity and sensitivity in both the original and validation cohorts. Broadly in line with IMGT annotations, most TCR beta V segments showed up in productive rearrangements about 87% or about 30% of the time in an earlier analysis of 450 to 750 of the donors. A later analysis found that most CMV-associated TCR beta chains appeared HLA-restricted, with HLA associations seemingly driven largely by CMV exposure. Because some donors lacked HLA typing at each locus, the association tests relied only on the typed subset. The earlier analysis of 450 to 700 of the donors excluded 15 to 20 rarely observed V segments, including chromosome 9 orphons, because counts were too low. Assigning TCR associations to individual alleles was difficult when HLA alleles, especially DR and DQ, strongly co-occurred. Compared with equally common non-associated chains, HLA-associated TCR beta chains in a later analysis were more clonally expanded and had lower generation probabilities. In vitro tests confirmed that a few of the cytomegalovirus-associated TCR beta chains recognize cytomegalovirus antigens. A later analysis associated about 17,000 TCR beta sequences with specific HLA alleles at a false discovery rate of 0.05. Linkage disequilibrium might explain the correlated functional status among segregating V segments, but an unknown experimental factor could not be ruled out. In this cohort, only TCR beta chains were sequenced, and detectable features were limited by the absence of alpha or paired-chain data. The 87-base-pair reads could not distinguish some IMGT-functional V segments, including TRBV6-2 and TRBV6-3, so those segments were excluded. V-gene and J-gene trimming of TCR beta chains was associated with a missense DCLRE1C variant in a later genetic analysis, and the association was replicated in an independent cohort. A total of 150 or so TCR beta chains were listed by the study as associated with cytomegalovirus. The only immune exposure information available for the cohort was CMV serostatus. The sequencing pipeline was judged likely to have produced a cluster of highly shared sequence variants as a technical artifact. Several of the top co-occurrence clusters appeared to be linked to parvovirus B19, influenza, CMV and Epstein-Barr virus, according to a later analysis. It was suggested by the authors that the approach could potentially be generalized to other disease states and immunological phenotypes. Most TCR sequences were seen in very few donors, while some public TCRs were found in many individuals. In a later genetic analysis, fewer N-insertions in productive TCRs were reported among donors in an Asian-associated ancestry cluster than the roughly 670-donor mean. A further reported finding was that TCR beta sequences accurately predicted the HLA-A and HLA-B alleles for most subjects in the first cohort.

The receptor chain draws on TRBV19 and TRBJ1-1, with 7 bases aligning to TRBD1. The sequencing sample was made of PBMCs. This TCR came from a young man in good health and CMV-seronegative. DNA sequence: TGTGCCAGTAGTATACGCCTGATGCGGGACAGATGGCCCATCAAGGCTTTCTTT. The translation is CASSIRLMRDRWPIKAFF. Where the CDR3 stops, the reference TRBV19 and TRBJ1-1 genes take over; the full variable domain is DGGITQSPKYLFRKEGQNVTLSCEQNLNHDAMYWYRQDPGQGLRLIYYSQIVNDFQKGDIAEGYSVSREKKESFPLTVTSAQKNPTAFYLCASSIRLMRDRWPIKAFFGQGTRLTVV.